The 21 T cell receptor beta chains below all came from one sample that was sequenced in a study of blood T cell repertoires in COVID-19. Clones were read by immunoSEQ multiplex PCR, and TCRdb kept only the in-frame ones, dropping some. The repertoire holds over 90,000 clones, with about 85% as singletons. The specimen was peripheral blood. These TCRs come from a woman aged 45-65 years with COVID-19, enrolled during active disease.

This chain links TRBV19 with TRBJ1-2, with no clear D. V shed 5 bases and J shed 2 bases, with 15 bases lying between them. Germline V lookup: CDR1 LNHDA, CDR2 SQIVND (reference sequence). This CDR3 is built from 15 residues. Written as DNA, the CDR3 is TGTGCCAGTAGTCCGGGGTGGGGTGGAAACTATGGCTACACCTTC. Translated, it gives CASSPGWGGNYGYTF.

V is TRBV6-2 or TRBV6-3 and J is TRBJ2-7; TRBD1 aligns across 10 bases. The germline V gene encodes CDR1 MNHEY and CDR2 SVGEGT. The CDR3 loop spans 16 amino acids. The V and J ends lost 2 bases and 4 bases, in that order; junction bases with no gene match: 8. The CDR3 DNA follows: TGTGCCAGCAGTTACCACGCGGACAGGGGGTATTACGAGCAGTACTTC. Translating it yields CASSYHADRGYYEQYF.

As concerns this clone: One end of the junction varies from germline; a read error may be responsible. The same CDR3 arises from other DNA sequences in this sample as well. The chain carries TRBV27 and TRBJ1-3; D not certain. Germline V lookup: CDR1 MNHEY, CDR2 SMNVEV (reference sequence). The CDR3 is made up of 13 amino acids. The chain's CDR3 is CASSLLSVDTIYF. CDR3 nucleotides: TGTGCTAGCAGTTTATTGAGTGTCGACACCATATATTTT.

The V gene is TRBV5-4, the J gene TRBJ2-2; 7 positions match TRBD1. The germline CDR1 and CDR2 sequences are SGHNT and YYREEE (reference sequence). The V segment lost 3 bases and the J segment 1 base; nucleotides outside the gene matches: 6. The CDR3 is 16 residues long. The CDR3 loop reads CASSSLTGMNTGELFF. Here the CDR3 DNA reads TGTGCCAGCAGCTCCCTGACAGGGATGAACACCGGGGAGCTGTTTTTT.

The chain combines TRBV6-2 or TRBV6-3 with TRBJ1-5; 8 nucleotides align to TRBD1. The CDR3 loop spans 16 amino acids. The trim removed 2 bases at V and 4 bases at J, leaving 7 bases unmatched. Germline CDR1 is MNHEY and CDR2 is SVGEGT. The CDR3 coding sequence is TGTGCCAGCAGTTACCCCGGGACAGGACTAAATCAGCCCCAGCATTTT. Its translation is CASSYPGTGLNQPQHF.

The DNA of the CDR3 is TGTGCCAGCAGCTTAGGAGACAGGTATGAGTTGCAGCCCCAGCATTTT. It translates to CASSLGDRYELQPQHF. J is TRBJ1-5 and V is TRBV11-2, with D perhaps matching TRBD1 (6 bases). The CDR3 consists of 16 residues. V was pared by 1 base and J by 7 bases, with 17 bases between. The germline V gene has CDR1 SGHAT and CDR2 FQNNGV.

This chain connects TRBV18 to TRBJ1-2, with TRBD1 identical over 9 bases. The CDR3 has 18 amino acids. The J segment lost 3 bases and the V segment lost 1 base, leaving 12 bases of the junction unmatched. Germline lookup yields CDR1 KGHSH and CDR2 LQKENI. The DNA for the CDR3 is TGTGCCAGCTCACCACGATCACAGGGGGCTTTATCTGACTATGGCTACACCTTC. It is translated as CASSPRSQGALSDYGYTF.

The chain carries TRBV6-5 and TRBJ1-6; TRBD1 aligns across 7 bases. The CDR3 is 13 amino acids. Germline CDR1 MNHEY, CDR2 SVGAGI. The V and J ends lost 6 bases and 10 bases, in that order; junction bases with no gene match: 6. CDR3 nucleotides: TGTGCCAGCAGCCGGACAGGACGGTCACCCCTCCACTTT. Translating gives CASSRTGRSPLHF.

The V gene is TRBV4-1, the J gene TRBJ1-1; 8 bases are shared with TRBD1. Germline loops: CDR1 MGHRA, CDR2 YSYEKL. The CDR3 runs to 14 residues. V dropped 4 bases and J dropped 3; count of bases not matched to a gene: 4. CDR3 amino acids: CASSRTGRDTEAFF. The DNA of the CDR3 is TGCGCCAGCAGCCGGACAGGGAGGGACACTGAAGCTTTCTTT.

The sample holds one count of this clone. V gene TRBV18 combines with J gene TRBJ2-7; TRBD1 is a possible D gene (5 bases). The CDR3 contains 14 residues. Germline V gene lookup returns CDR1 KGHSH and CDR2 LQKENI. Trimming took off 2 bases at V and 2 bases at J, with 10 bases between the two ends. The CDR3 coding sequence is TGTGCCAGCTCACCATCGGAAGGGGCCTACGAGCAGTACTTC. It specifies CASSPSEGAYEQYF.

The chain carries TRBV5-8 and TRBJ2-7; 10 bases match TRBD2. This CDR3 comprises 17 residues. The junction had 11 bases not matched to a gene; V was cut back by 0 bases and J by 5 bases. Germline assignment: CDR1 SGHTS and CDR2 YDEGEE. The CDR3 sequence is CASSLDVTSGLANEQYF. The CDR3 region has the DNA TGTGCCAGCAGCTTGGATGTAACCTCGGGACTAGCGAACGAGCAGTACTTC.

This clone was counted a single time. This chain joins TRBV4-1 and TRBJ1-5; 8 bases agree with TRBD1. This CDR3 contains 20 residues. Per germline, CDR1 MGHRA and CDR2 YSYEKL. J was trimmed by 4 bases and V by 1 base; bases with no gene match: 18. The CDR3 here is CASSQAPPGQGIISNQPQHF. The CDR3 nucleotides read TGCGCCAGCAGCCAAGCCCCTCCCGGACAGGGAATTATTTCTAATCAGCCCCAGCATTTT.

The chain couples TRBV2 to TRBJ1-5; possible D gene TRBD1, 6 bases. This CDR3 has 12 amino acids. Germline assignment: CDR1 SNHLY and CDR2 FYNNEI. With 5 bases removed from V and 4 bases from J, the gap between germline ends came to 6 bases. CDR3 sequence reads: CASSRGNQPQHF. In DNA form, the CDR3 reads TGTGCCAGCAGTAGGGGGAATCAGCCCCAGCATTTT. The full variable domain, rest sourced from reference TRBV2 and TRBJ1-5, is EPEVTQTPSHQVTQMGQEVILRCVPISNHLYFYWYRQILGQKVEFLVSFYNNEISEKSEIFDDQFSVERPDGSNFTLKIRSTKLEDSAMYFCASSRGNQPQHFGDGTRLSIL.

This clone appeared once. This rearrangement joins TRBV27 to TRBJ1-2, with a tentative D call TRBD1 (5 bases). V lost 0 bases and J 4 bases, leaving 15 bases between the germline ends. Per the germline V gene, CDR1 is MNHEY and CDR2 is SMNVEV (reference sequence). There are 16 residues in the CDR3. The CDR3, as DNA: TGTGCCAGCAGTTTATCGTGGTCAGGGCCGCTCTATGGCTACACCTTC. This codes for CASSLSWSGPLYGYTF.

The chain couples TRBV5-1 to TRBJ1-1, with D unresolved. Per the germline V gene, CDR1 is SGHRS and CDR2 is YFSETQ. This CDR3 is 13 amino acids long. The V end was cut by 2 bases, the J end by 1 base, with 6 bases between. CDR3 bases: TGCGCCAGCAGCTTCGACACGAACACTGAAGCTTTCTTT. Encoded protein: CASSFDTNTEAFF.

The chain is built from TRBV6-5 and TRBJ2-1; 12 positions match TRBD1. The length of the CDR3 is 14 residues. The germline V gene encodes CDR1 MNHEY and CDR2 SVGAGI. V was pared by 5 bases and J by 9 bases, with 5 bases of the junction left unmatched. This chain's CDR3 is CASSQGQGAVEQFF. Written as DNA, the CDR3 is TGTGCCAGCAGTCAGGGACAGGGGGCGGTTGAGCAGTTCTTC.

This clone occurred once. V usage is TRBV10-2 and J usage is TRBJ2-4; D is undetermined. CDR3 length: 11 amino acids. Trimming took off 5 bases at V and 8 bases at J, with 7 bases between the two ends. Germline CDR1 WSHSY, CDR2 SAAADI. For the CDR3, the DNA is TGCGCCAGCAGTAATCTCGACATTCAGTACTTC. Its translation: CASSNLDIQYF.

The chain employs TRBV30 and TRBJ1-1; the D gene is possibly TRBD1 (5 bases). V was shortened by 4 bases and J by 0 bases, with 12 bases between the two germline ends. This CDR3 contains 14 residues. Germline V CDR1 and CDR2: GTSNPN, SVGIG (reference sequence). CDR3 DNA sequence: TGTGCCTGGACTGCCGGGGGGATGAACACTGAAGCTTTCTTT. Encoded protein: CAWTAGGMNTEAFF.

The J gene is TRBJ2-7, the V gene TRBV28; 10 positions match TRBD2. In germline, CDR1 is MDHEN, CDR2 SYDVKM. Trimming took 7 bases from V and 3 from J; bases not matched to a gene: 15. This CDR3 has 17 amino acids. The CDR3 here is CASTRGSGGLQDYEQYF. CDR3 DNA: TGTGCCAGCACCCGGGGTAGCGGGGGGCTTCAGGACTACGAGCAGTACTTC.

About this clone: The junction departs from the called germline gene at one end, perhaps through a read error. The chain is built from TRBV29-1 and TRBJ1-6; D uncertain. Germline loops: CDR1 SQVTM, CDR2 ANQGSEA. The CDR3 contains 16 residues. CDR3 nucleotide sequence: TGCAGCGTTGGAAGTCCCGAAGGCCCCGAGGATTCGCCCCTCCACTTT. This translates into CSVGSPEGPEDSPLHF. The variable domain in full, with the rest retrieved from reference TRBV29-1 and TRBJ1-6, is SAVISQKPSRDICQRGTSLTIQCQVDSQVTMMFWYRQQPGQSLTLIATANQGSEATYESGFVIDKFPISRPNLTFSTLTVSNMSPEDSSIYLCSVGSPEGPEDSPLHFGNGTRLTVT.

The chain recombines TRBV4-2 with TRBJ2-5; 12 nucleotides match TRBD2. Looked up from germline, CDR1 is LGHNA and CDR2 is YNFKEQ. The V gene end was trimmed by 0 bases and the J gene end by 4 bases; junction bases not matched to a gene: 9. This CDR3 has 18 amino acids. The CDR3 loop reads CASSQESQASGGAETQYF. As DNA, the CDR3 is TGTGCCAGCAGCCAAGAGAGTCAGGCTAGCGGGGGGGCAGAGACCCAGTACTTC.